A single sample is the source of the 25 T cell receptor beta chains below, sequenced in a study of human T cells and chemical hapten exposure. From the RACE reads, TCRdb called clonotypes with MiXCR, one entry per CDR3 protein. The table records around 80,000 distinct CDR3 sequences, over 6.5% of them present only once. Time point: healthy volunteer bleed at 6 weeks. Total RNA was isolated from whole blood that had not been fractionated. The material sequenced was whole blood. These receptors were taken from a male donor in good health. Some clones in this sample may be carry-over from other donors' samples.

The CDR3 spells CASSSRTSGISTDTQYF. In DNA form, the CDR3 reads TGTGCCAGCAGTTCTAGGACTAGCGGGATTAGCACAGATACGCAGTATTTT. The rearrangement uses TRBV6-5 and TRBJ2-3, with 12 positions matching TRBD2. V was pared by 4 bases and J by 0 bases, with 5 bases of the junction left unmatched. Germline V gene sequence: CDR1 MNHEY, CDR2 SVGAGI. The CDR3 length is 17 residues.

The sample holds a few counts of this clonotype. The V call is TRBV6-2 or TRBV6-3, the J call TRBJ1-1; tentative D call: TRBD1 (5 bases). The length of the CDR3 is 16 residues. V was trimmed by 2 bases and J by 0 bases, leaving 13 bases between them. Germline V CDR1 and CDR2: MNHEY, SVGEGT. The CDR3 nucleotides read TGTGCCAGCAGTTACGACCCGGACAAAATGAACACTGAAGCTTTCTTT. Translation gives CASSYDPDKMNTEAFF.

The chain couples TRBV30 to TRBJ1-1; TRBD1 matches 7 bases. The CDR3 consists of 12 residues. V lost 5 bases, J lost 0 bases, and 0 bases stayed unmatched. Germline V lookup: CDR1 GTSNPN, CDR2 SVGIG (reference sequence). CDR3 nucleotide sequence: TGTGCCTGGGGACAGGTGAACACTGAAGCTTTCTTT. Protein: CAWGQVNTEAFF.

This chain connects TRBV10-3 to TRBJ2-4; a possible D gene is TRBD1 (6 bases). The CDR3 covers 14 residues. Trimming removed 0 bases at V and 15 bases at J, with 18 bases between. Germline V CDR1 and CDR2: ENHRY, SYGVKD. The CDR3 protein is CAISESTGLGYWYF. Written as DNA, the CDR3 is TGTGCCATCAGTGAGTCGACAGGTTTAGGGTATTGGTACTTC.

The chain couples TRBV12-3 or TRBV12-4 to TRBJ2-4, with unresolved D. V was clipped by 3 bases and J by 5 bases, with 20 bases between them. The CDR3 loop spans 17 amino acids. DNA for the CDR3: TGTGCCAGCAGTTTCATTCTCCGGTTGTGGGATGAAAACATTCAGTACTTC. Its translation is CASSFILRLWDENIQYF.

The chain is built from TRBV6-5 and TRBJ1-4; 7 bases line up with TRBD1. The CDR3 is 14 amino acids. Germline loops: CDR1 MNHEY, CDR2 SVGAGI. The V and J ends lost 6 bases and 4 bases, in that order; junction bases with no gene match: 5. CDR3: CASSPGQVNEKLFF. Here the CDR3 DNA reads TGTGCCAGCAGCCCCGGACAGGTTAATGAAAAACTGTTTTTT.

The chain recombines TRBV3-1 with TRBJ2-3; D not certain. This CDR3 comprises 14 residues. Looked up from germline, CDR1 is LGHDT and CDR2 is YNNKEL (reference sequence). Trimming took 0 bases from V and 3 from J, leaving 7 bases between them. The CDR3 bases are TGTGCCAGCAGCCAAGAGATAGGGACAGATACGCAGTATTTT. Protein product: CASSQEIGTDTQYF.

This clonotype was counted between two and nine times. V is TRBV20-1 and J is TRBJ2-5; no firm D call. The germline CDR1 and CDR2 sequences are DFQATT and SNEGSKA (reference sequence). Trimming removed 3 bases at V and 4 bases at J, with 12 bases between. The CDR3 runs to 13 residues. The CDR3 bases are TGCAGTGCTAGTATGAGGTACCGAGAGACCCAGTACTTC. This encodes CSASMRYRETQYF.

The chain recombines TRBV28 with TRBJ2-7; the match to TRBD1 covers 10 bases. J gave up 0 bases and V 2 bases, and 7 bases lay outside the gene matches. CDR3 length: 17 amino acids. CDR1 MDHEN and CDR2 SYDVKM come from the germline V gene. The CDR3 spells CASSLVTWTGGSYEQYF. In DNA, the CDR3 is TGTGCCAGCAGTTTAGTTACTTGGACAGGGGGCTCCTACGAGCAGTACTTC.

A few counts support this clonotype. V usage is TRBV3-1 and J usage is TRBJ1-6; D is perhaps TRBD1 (5 bases). Trimming cost V 4 bases and J 2 bases, with 6 bases left between them. Looked up from germline, CDR1 is LGHDT and CDR2 is YNNKEL (reference sequence). The CDR3 extends over 14 amino acids. This CDR3 is CASSLGPYNSPLHF. The DNA of the CDR3 is TGTGCCAGCAGCCTGGGGCCCTATAATTCACCCCTCCACTTT.

Many counts were recorded for this clonotype. The rearrangement links TRBV14 to TRBJ2-7, with TRBD1 identical over 11 bases. Per germline, CDR1 SGHDN and CDR2 FVKESK. V lost 4 bases to trimming and J lost 6 bases; unmatched junction nucleotides: 11. The CDR3 has 16 amino acids. CDR3 sequence (DNA): TGTGCCAGCAGCCGCTCCTTGGGACAGGGGGTGAGCGAGCAGTACTTC. As protein: CASSRSLGQGVSEQYF. Based on the CDR3 plus reference TRBV14 and TRBJ2-7, the full variable domain is EAGVTQFPSHSVIEKGQTVTLRCDPISGHDNLYWYRRVMGKEIKFLLHFVKESKQDESGMPNNRFLAERTGGTYSTLKVQPAELEDSGVYFCASSRSLGQGVSEQYFGPGTRLTVT.

This clonotype has a handful of counts. The genes are TRBV12-3 or TRBV12-4 and TRBJ2-4; TRBD1 aligns across 9 bases. This CDR3 contains 16 residues. V was clipped by 5 bases and J by 2 bases; unmatched bases: 7. The CDR3: CASSPGTGLPKNIQYF. The CDR3 nucleotides are TGTGCCAGCAGTCCCGGGACAGGGTTGCCCAAAAACATTCAGTACTTC.

This clonotype has more than one count but fewer than ten. The genes are TRBV6-2 or TRBV6-3 and TRBJ2-2; D may be TRBD2 (5 bases). This CDR3 comprises 15 residues. The V gene's germline CDR1 is MNHEY and CDR2 SVGEGT. The V and J ends lost 2 bases and 3 bases respectively, with 10 bases between them. In nucleotides, the CDR3 is TGTGCCAGCAGTTACAGGGAGTGGGACACCGGGGAGCTGTTTTTT. Protein: CASSYREWDTGELFF.

Only a few counts were recorded for this clonotype. This chain joins TRBV7-9 and TRBJ2-5; 8 bases are shared with TRBD1. V lost 5 bases to trimming and J lost 5 bases; unmatched junction nucleotides: 16. Germline V lookup: CDR1 SEHNR, CDR2 FQNEAQ (reference sequence). This CDR3 has 17 residues. Here the CDR3 DNA reads TGTGCCAGCAGCGGCCCGGGACAGGTCCCGGTTAGGGAGACCCAGTACTTC. Translation gives CASSGPGQVPVRETQYF.

The sample holds a few counts of this clonotype. The chain carries TRBV28 and TRBJ2-2; no clear D. The CDR3 covers 12 residues. Trimming left V 3 bases short and J 5 bases short, with 4 bases between. The germline V gene has CDR1 MDHEN and CDR2 SYDVKM. The CDR3 reads CASSFFTGELFF. The DNA of the CDR3 is TGTGCCAGCAGTTTTTTTACCGGGGAGCTGTTTTTT.

This clonotype was counted ten times or more. The rearrangement uses TRBV29-1 and TRBJ2-5, with a possible D match to TRBD1 (5 bases). V was trimmed by 2 bases and J by 5 bases, leaving 15 bases between them. Germline V gene lookup returns CDR1 SQVTM and CDR2 ANQGSEA. CDR3 length: 14 residues. CDR3 DNA: TGCAGCGTTGAACGGAGAAGGGGTGGCGAGACCCAGTACTTC. This encodes CSVERRRGGETQYF.

This clonotype was picked up many times. The gene calls are TRBV20-1 and TRBJ2-5; 7 bases map to TRBD1. The CDR3 sequence is 12 residues long. V gave up 6 bases and J gave up 2 bases; unmatched junction bases: 3. Germline CDR1 DFQATT, CDR2 SNEGSKA (reference sequence). The CDR3, as DNA: TGCAGTGCACCGGGACAGCAAGAGACCCAGTACTTC. It encodes CSAPGQQETQYF.

This chain connects TRBV5-6 to TRBJ1-1, with D possibly being TRBD1 (6 bases). From germline, CDR1 is SGHDT and CDR2 YYEEEE. V was cut by 4 bases and J by 4 bases, with 14 bases left in between. This CDR3 region has 14 residues. The CDR3 bases are TGTGCCAGCAGCCCGGGGGCGCGGGGCACTGAAGCTTTCTTT. Its translation: CASSPGARGTEAFF.

This clonotype has a handful of counts. The chain joins TRBV11-2 to TRBJ2-6; unclear D gene. The length of the CDR3 is 17 residues. Looked up from germline, CDR1 is SGHAT and CDR2 is FQNNGV. V was pared by 3 bases and J by 0 bases, with 12 bases between. The CDR3 spells CASSFGRNPSGANVLTF. CDR3 sequence (DNA): TGTGCCAGCAGCTTCGGACGGAACCCCTCTGGGGCCAACGTCCTGACTTTC.

This clonotype has only a few counts. The chain links TRBV25-1 to TRBJ2-3; D is perhaps TRBD1 or TRBD2 (5 bases each). In germline, CDR1 is MGHDK, CDR2 SYGVNS. The CDR3 has 15 residues. V lost 1 base and J 2 bases, leaving 10 bases between the germline ends. The CDR3 nucleotides are TGTGCCAGCAGTGAATGGGGGTTTTACACAGATACGCAGTATTTT. Translated: CASSEWGFYTDTQYF.

There are many counts of this clonotype. The rearrangement links TRBV11-1 to TRBJ2-1; TRBD1 matches 8 bases. The germline V gene encodes CDR1 SGHAT and CDR2 FQDESV (reference sequence). The CDR3 runs to 16 residues. Trimming cost V 2 bases and J 9 bases; bases outside gene matches: 12. CDR3 DNA: TGTGCCAGCAGCTTAACTGACAGGGGTATGGGGATTGAGCAGTTCTTC. Its translation is CASSLTDRGMGIEQFF.

Worth noting for this clonotype: Since the CDR3 does not end with the conserved phenylalanine or tryptophan, this likely comes from a read error. The chain employs TRBV7-6 and TRBJ2-1; 8 nucleotides align to TRBD2. J was trimmed by 6 bases and V by 2 bases; bases with no gene match: 6. The CDR3 spans 15 residues. The germline V gene has CDR1 SGHVS and CDR2 FNYEAQ. CDR3 in DNA: TGTGCCAGCAGCTTACGGGGGGGGGCTCTCAATGAGCAGTTCCTC. This sequence encodes CASSLRGGALNEQFL.

The table lists this clonotype with many counts. The chain has TRBV29-1 and TRBJ2-1, with D possibly called TRBD1 or TRBD2 (6 bases each). The CDR3 has 15 amino acids. The V end lost 6 bases, the J end lost 0 bases, and 15 bases lay between the germline ends. CDR1 SQVTM and CDR2 ANQGSEA come from the germline V gene. CDR3: CSVGGQGSSYNEQFF. CDR3 sequence (DNA): TGCAGCGTGGGGGGACAAGGGAGCTCCTACAATGAGCAGTTCTTC.

This clonotype turned up a few times. V is TRBV12-3 or TRBV12-4 and J is TRBJ1-1; maybe TRBD1 (5 bases). V shed 3 bases and J shed 0 bases, with 8 bases lying between them. The length of the CDR3 is 14 residues. The CDR3 region is CASSFDSMNTEAFF. The CDR3 DNA follows: TGTGCCAGCAGTTTCGACAGCATGAACACTGAAGCTTTCTTT.

On this clonotype itself: With a much larger clone just one base away, this may be a read error. This chain connects TRBV21-1 to TRBJ2-1; TRBD2, the table's D call, lacks a check against the DNA. TRBV21-1 is an annotated pseudogene. The CDR3 runs 17 residues. The CDR3 nucleotides are TGTGCCAGCCATCTAGGGAAACTAGCGCTACTCTACAATGAGCAGTTCTTC. Its protein is CASHLGKLALLYNEQFF.